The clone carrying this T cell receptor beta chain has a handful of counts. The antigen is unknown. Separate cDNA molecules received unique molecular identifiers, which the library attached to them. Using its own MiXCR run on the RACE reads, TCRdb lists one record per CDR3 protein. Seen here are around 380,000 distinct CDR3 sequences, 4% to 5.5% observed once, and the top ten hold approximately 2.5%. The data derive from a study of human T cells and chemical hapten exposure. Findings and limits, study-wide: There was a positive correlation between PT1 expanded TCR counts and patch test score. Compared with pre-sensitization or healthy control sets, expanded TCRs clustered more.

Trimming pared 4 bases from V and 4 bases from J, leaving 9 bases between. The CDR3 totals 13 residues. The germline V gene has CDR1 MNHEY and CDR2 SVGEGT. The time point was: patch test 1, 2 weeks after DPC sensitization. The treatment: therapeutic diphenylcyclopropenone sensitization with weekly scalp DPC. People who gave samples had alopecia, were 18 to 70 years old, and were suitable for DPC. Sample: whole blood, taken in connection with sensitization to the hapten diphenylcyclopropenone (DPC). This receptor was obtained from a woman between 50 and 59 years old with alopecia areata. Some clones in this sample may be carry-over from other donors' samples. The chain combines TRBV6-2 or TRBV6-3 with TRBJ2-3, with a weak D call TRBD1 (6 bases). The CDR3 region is CASSLNRADTQYF. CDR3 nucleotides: TGTGCCAGCAGTTTAAACAGGGCAGATACGCAGTATTTT.